This T cell receptor (beta chain) was sequenced for a study of T cell responses to AZD1222 COVID-19 vaccine. Broader study findings: Unmutated variant regions are reportedly targeted by nearly half of spike-specific TCRs. Clonal diversity was possibly underestimated; the donors were predominantly white British and more often female. Vaccine-associated CD4 TCRs ranged over spike, dominating at 160-218 and 743-854. Sampling captured repertoires only after the peak T cell response.

Germline loops: CDR1 MDHEN, CDR2 SYDVKM. The CDR3 length is 15 residues. V was shortened by 2 bases and J by 8 bases, with 15 bases between the two germline ends. TCRdb's copy holds only in-frame clones and misses some; the assay was immunoSEQ multiplex PCR. The sample yields 120,000 to 150,000 clones, 80% to 90% seen once. A remark on this clone: The antigen is unknown.

This receptor was taken from an adult in good health. This sample comprised peripheral blood, obtained on day 0 of AZD1222 vaccination. This sequence joins TRBV28 and TRBJ2-2; D perhaps matches TRBD2 (6 bases). This CDR3 reads CASSLGREPGGELFF. The CDR3 DNA reads TGTGCCAGCAGTTTAGGTCGGGAGCCGGGGGGGGAGCTGTTTTTT.